This is a list of T cell receptor beta chains from one sample in a study of blood T cell repertoires in COVID-19. Libraries were prepared by immunoSEQ multiplex PCR; TCRdb keeps only in-frame clonotypes and omits some of them. The sample consists of about 32,000 clones, 93% of them appearing once. Sequencing input: peripheral blood. Receptors originate from a male donor with active COVID-19. Both conserved end residues are trimmed from each CDR3. A D gene is named only where the DNA matches it firmly.

j_call: TRBJ2-7
d_call: TRBD1
v_call: TRBV25-1
cdr3_aa: ASSPGQGHEQY

j_call: TRBJ1-2
d_call: TRBD1
v_call: TRBV7-2
cdr3_aa: ASSLDLGQGNGYT

j_call: TRBJ2-2
d_call: -
v_call: TRBV5-8
cdr3_aa: ASSFSRGFRRTGELF

j_call: TRBJ2-7
d_call: -
v_call: TRBV5-4
cdr3_aa: ASSAAGSYEQY

j_call: TRBJ2-6
d_call: -
v_call: TRBV9
cdr3_aa: ASSVPGTGANVLT

j_call: TRBJ2-6
d_call: -
v_call: TRBV3-1/TRBV3-2
cdr3_aa: ASSRDSSGANVLT

j_call: TRBJ1-6
d_call: TRBD1
v_call: TRBV18
cdr3_aa: ASSLMTGNNSPLH

j_call: TRBJ2-1
d_call: TRBD1
v_call: TRBV5-8
cdr3_aa: ASSLPGQGQQF

j_call: TRBJ1-2
d_call: TRBD1
v_call: TRBV19
cdr3_aa: ASSRQDWGTANYGYT

j_call: TRBJ1-3
d_call: TRBD1
v_call: TRBV2
cdr3_aa: ASSQSQGAGNTIY